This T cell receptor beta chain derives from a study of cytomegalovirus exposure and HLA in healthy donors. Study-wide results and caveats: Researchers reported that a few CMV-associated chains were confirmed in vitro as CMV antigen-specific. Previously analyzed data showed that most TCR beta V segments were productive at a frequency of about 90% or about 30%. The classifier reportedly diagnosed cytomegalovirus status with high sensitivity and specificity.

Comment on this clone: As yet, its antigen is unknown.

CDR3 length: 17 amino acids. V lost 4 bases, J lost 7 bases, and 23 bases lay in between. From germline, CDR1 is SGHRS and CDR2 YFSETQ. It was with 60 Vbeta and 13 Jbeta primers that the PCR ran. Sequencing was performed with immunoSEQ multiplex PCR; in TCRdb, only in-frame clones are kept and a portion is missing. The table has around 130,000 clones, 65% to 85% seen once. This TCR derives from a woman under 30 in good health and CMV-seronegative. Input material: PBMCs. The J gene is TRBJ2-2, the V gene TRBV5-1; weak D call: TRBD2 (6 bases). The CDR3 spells CASSPRAGGSIGGELFF. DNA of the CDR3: TGCGCCAGCAGCCCTCGCGCTGGGGGGTCTATCGGCGGGGAGCTGTTTTTT.